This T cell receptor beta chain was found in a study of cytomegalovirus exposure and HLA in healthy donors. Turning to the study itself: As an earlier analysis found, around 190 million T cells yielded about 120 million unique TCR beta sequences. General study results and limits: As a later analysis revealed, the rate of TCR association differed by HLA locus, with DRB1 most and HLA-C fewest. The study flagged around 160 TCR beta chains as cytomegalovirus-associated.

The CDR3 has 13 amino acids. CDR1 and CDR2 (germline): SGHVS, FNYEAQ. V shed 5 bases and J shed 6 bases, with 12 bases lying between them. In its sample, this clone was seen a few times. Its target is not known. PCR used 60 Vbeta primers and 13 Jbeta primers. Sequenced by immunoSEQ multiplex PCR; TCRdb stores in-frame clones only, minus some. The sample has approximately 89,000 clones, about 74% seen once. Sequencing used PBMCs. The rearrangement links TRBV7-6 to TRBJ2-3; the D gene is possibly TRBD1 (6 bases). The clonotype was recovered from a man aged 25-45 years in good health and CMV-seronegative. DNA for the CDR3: TGTGCCAGCAGCGGGCCCCAGGGGGATACGCAGTATTTT. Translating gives CASSGPQGDTQYF.